Each of the 32 T cell receptor beta chains below was sequenced from the same sample in a study of Ad26.COV2.S vaccination and SARS-CoV-2 variants. Assay used: immunoSEQ multiplex PCR; TCRdb lists only in-frame clones, some missing. The table has about 280,000 clones, around 87% seen once. Treatment of the sample: about 20 received Ad26.COV2.S at low or high dose, single or two shots; about 5 received placebo; per-sample allocation not given. Samples were taken on day 63 after the first vaccine or placebo injection. Here the sequenced sample was peripheral blood, taken in a trial of Ad26.COV2.S vaccine versus placebo. The receptors were gathered from a person aged 18-65 years who received the Ad26.COV2.S COVID-19 vaccine or a placebo.

This chain uses TRBV28 with TRBJ1-2; D not certain. The CDR3 has 12 residues. V lost 8 bases, J lost 2 bases, and 9 bases lay in between. From germline, CDR1 is MDHEN and CDR2 SYDVKM. The CDR3 loop is CASLGRNYGYTF. The CDR3 nucleotides read TGTGCCAGCTTAGGACGGAACTATGGCTACACCTTC.

J is TRBJ1-1 and V is TRBV29-1; TRBD1 might be the D (5 bases). The CDR3 covers 16 residues. V was clipped by 2 bases and J by 0 bases, with 16 bases between them. Germline lookup yields CDR1 SQVTM and CDR2 ANQGSEA. CDR3 sequence: CSVEKVGGVMNTEAFF. The CDR3 DNA reads as TGCAGCGTTGAAAAGGTTGGAGGGGTTATGAACACTGAAGCTTTCTTT. The variable domain in full, with the rest retrieved from reference TRBV29-1 and TRBJ1-1, is SAVISQKPSRDICQRGTSLTIQCQVDSQVTMMFWYRQQPGQSLTLIATANQGSEATYESGFVIDKFPISRPNLTFSTLTVSNMSPEDSSIYLCSVEKVGGVMNTEAFFGQGTRLTVV.

The chain employs TRBV18 and TRBJ2-7; D is possibly TRBD1 or TRBD2 (7 bases each). V was pared by 6 bases and J by 1 base, with 16 bases between. The CDR3 is made up of 15 amino acids. Germline loops: CDR1 KGHSH, CDR2 LQKENI. The CDR3 protein is CASSPGGGRSYEQYF. The CDR3, as DNA: TGTGCCAGCTCCCCAGGGGGGGGCCGGTCCTACGAGCAGTACTTC.

The rearrangement uses TRBV12-3 or TRBV12-4 and TRBJ2-7; tentatively, D is TRBD1 or TRBD2 (5 bases each). The CDR3 is made up of 13 amino acids. V lost 8 bases, J lost 6 bases, and 17 bases lay in between. The chain's CDR3 is CASARGLRGEQYF. The CDR3 region has the DNA TGTGCCAGCGCCCGGGGTTTGAGGGGCGAGCAGTACTTC.

The CDR3 region is CASDSSTNRGSYNEQFF. The CDR3 DNA follows: TGTGCTAGCGACTCCTCTACCAACAGGGGATCCTACAATGAGCAGTTCTTC. This chain links TRBV12-5 with TRBJ2-1; TRBD1 matches at 7 bases. The CDR3 is made up of 17 amino acids. Losses at the gene ends were 9 bases for V and 1 base for J; bases not matched to a gene: 15. Germline V CDR1 and CDR2: LGHNT, FRNRAP.

The chain links TRBV6-5 to TRBJ2-2, with TRBD2 matching 7 bases. CDR3 length: 15 residues. The J segment lost 0 bases and the V segment lost 6 bases, leaving 4 bases of the junction unmatched. Germline CDR1 MNHEY, CDR2 SVGAGI. The CDR3 coding sequence is TGTGCCAGCAGCGCCGGACTAGCGAACACCGGGGAGCTGTTTTTT. It codes for CASSAGLANTGELFF.

The rearrangement links TRBV4-1 to TRBJ1-2, with 9 nucleotides matching TRBD1. V trimming: 4 bases; J trimming: 2 bases; junction bases outside the gene matches: 8. CDR3 size: 16 residues. CDR1 MGHRA and CDR2 YSYEKL come from the germline V gene. Here the CDR3 reads CASSPGPGQGNYGYTF. In DNA, the CDR3 is TGCGCCAGCAGCCCCGGACCGGGACAGGGAAACTATGGCTACACCTTC.

The J gene is TRBJ1-2, the V gene TRBV5-6; D is undetermined. In germline, CDR1 is SGHDT, CDR2 YYEEEE. This CDR3 has 14 amino acids. The ends were cut back, 4 bases at V and 2 bases at J, with 12 bases in the middle. DNA for the CDR3: TGTGCCAGCAGCACCTCCACAGAAAACTATGGCTACACCTTC. This codes for CASSTSTENYGYTF.

The gene calls are TRBV3-1 (or the pseudogene TRBV3-2) and TRBJ1-2; D is possibly TRBD1 (5 bases). Trimming removed 4 bases at V and 3 bases at J, with 15 bases between. The CDR3 length is 15 residues. Germline V lookup: CDR1 LGHDT, CDR2 YNNKEL (reference sequence). CDR3: CASSPSPGPYYGYTF. CDR3 in DNA: TGTGCCAGCAGCCCCTCCCCAGGGCCGTACTATGGCTACACCTTC.

In this sample, this clone turned up once. The chain recombines TRBV4-2 with TRBJ2-3; 13 bases map to TRBD2. Germline V gene lookup returns CDR1 LGHNA and CDR2 YNFKEQ. The CDR3 spans 17 residues. V gave up 3 bases and J gave up 5 bases; unmatched junction bases: 8. In DNA, the CDR3 is TGTGCCAGCAGCCAGAGGACTAGCGGGGGTCCTGGAGATACGCAGTATTTT. Its protein is CASSQRTSGGPGDTQYF.

This clone occurred a few times. The gene calls are TRBV7-3 and TRBJ2-7, with 9 bases fitting TRBD1. V shed 4 bases and J 6 bases; nucleotides not matched to a gene: 7. Germline lookup yields CDR1 SGHTA and CDR2 FQGTGA. There are 14 residues in the CDR3. The CDR3 is CASSSGTGPSEQYF. CDR3 nucleotides: TGTGCCAGCAGCTCAGGGACAGGGCCAAGCGAGCAGTACTTC.

The chain is built from TRBV20-1 and TRBJ2-5; D is uncertain. V was cut by 4 bases and J by 4 bases, with 7 bases left in between. This CDR3 has 11 amino acids. The V gene's germline CDR1 is DFQATT and CDR2 SNEGSKA (reference sequence). CDR3: CSAKGGETQYF. CDR3 bases: TGCAGTGCTAAGGGTGGAGAGACCCAGTACTTC.

The V call is TRBV5-1, the J call TRBJ2-7; tentatively, D is TRBD2 (6 bases). The CDR3 totals 14 residues. Per germline, CDR1 SGHRS and CDR2 YFSETQ. V lost 1 base to trimming and J lost 0 bases, with 8 bases between them. The CDR3 protein is CASSLRDFSYEQYF. DNA for the CDR3: TGCGCCAGCAGCTTGCGGGACTTCTCCTACGAGCAGTACTTC.

This sequence joins TRBV28 and TRBJ1-1; no firm D call. The germline gives CDR1 MDHEN, CDR2 SYDVKM. The length of the CDR3 is 19 residues. Deletions cut 6 bases from V and 0 bases from J, with 26 bases between. The CDR3 bases are TGTGCCAGCAGCCCCTGGGTTGGTCGAAAGTCTACCATGAACACTGAAGCTTTCTTT. Its translation: CASSPWVGRKSTMNTEAFF.

This chain uses TRBV4-2 with TRBJ1-2; D is perhaps TRBD1 (6 bases). The CDR3 covers 17 residues. Trimming took off 2 bases at V and 2 bases at J, with 18 bases between the two ends. Germline assignment: CDR1 LGHNA and CDR2 YNFKEQ. CDR3 nucleotide sequence: TGTGCCAGCAGCCAACAGGGTTTCGAGGGACACAACTATGGCTACACCTTC. This gives the protein CASSQQGFEGHNYGYTF.

Turning to this clone: Additional DNA sequences in this sample encode the identical CDR3. The chain employs TRBV27 and TRBJ1-5, with D maybe TRBD1 (5 bases). Trimming left V 2 bases short and J 0 bases short, with 5 bases between. Germline V gives CDR1 MNHEY, CDR2 SMNVEV (reference sequence). The CDR3 extends over 14 amino acids. The CDR3 DNA is TGTGCCAGCAGTTTACAGGGTAGCAATCAGCCCCAGCATTTT. This gives the protein CASSLQGSNQPQHF.

The CDR3 reads CASSFLRSRTEAFF. The CDR3 DNA is TGTGCCAGCAGCTTTCTTAGAAGTAGGACTGAAGCTTTCTTT. This rearrangement joins TRBV11-2 to TRBJ1-1, with D hard to call. The CDR3 has 14 amino acids. V was pared by 3 bases and J by 5 bases, with 13 bases between. Germline V gene lookup returns CDR1 SGHAT and CDR2 FQNNGV.

V gene TRBV9 combines with J gene TRBJ2-1; 8 positions match TRBD2. CDR1 and CDR2 from the germline V gene are SGDLS and YYNGEE. The ends lost 7 bases at V and 5 bases at J; junction bases unmatched: 11. The CDR3 has 15 residues. CDR3 sequence: CASSKLADYNNEQFF. The CDR3 region has the DNA TGTGCCAGCTCAAAACTAGCGGATTACAACAATGAGCAGTTCTTC.

V gene TRBV5-1 combines with J gene TRBJ1-4, with D hard to call. The CDR3 spans 14 residues. V dropped 0 bases and J dropped 10 bases, with 13 bases sitting between them. In germline, CDR1 is SGHRS, CDR2 YFSETQ. The CDR3 spells CASSLDGVLGKLFF. CDR3 DNA: TGCGCCAGCAGCTTGGACGGGGTTCTTGGAAAACTGTTTTTT.

The rearrangement links TRBV7-8 to TRBJ1-5; D call uncertain. V lost 5 bases and J 4 bases, leaving 9 bases between the germline ends. This CDR3 contains 13 residues. Looked up from germline, CDR1 is SGHVS and CDR2 is FQNEAQ. DNA for the CDR3: TGTGCCAGCAGCCGATCGGGAAATCAGCCCCAGCATTTT. It codes for CASSRSGNQPQHF.

The chain recombines TRBV5-1 with TRBJ2-1, with TRBD2 matching over 10 bases. With 4 bases clipped from V and 0 bases from J, the junction kept 4 bases outside the gene matches. There are 16 residues in the CDR3. Germline-derived CDR1 and CDR2 are SGHRS and YFSETQ. In DNA, the CDR3 is TGCGCCAGCAGCAAGTCTAGCGGGAGCTCCTACAATGAGCAGTTCTTC. Translation: CASSKSSGSSYNEQFF.

Only a few counts were recorded for this clone. This sequence joins TRBV2 and TRBJ1-1; D perhaps matches TRBD1 (5 bases). This CDR3 contains 15 residues. Deletions cut 2 bases from V and 3 bases from J, with 13 bases between. CDR1 SNHLY and CDR2 FYNNEI come from the germline V gene. CDR3 DNA sequence: TGTGCCAGCAGTGAAACGACAGACTGGGACACTGAAGCTTTCTTT. As protein: CASSETTDWDTEAFF.

The chain is built from TRBV5-6 and TRBJ2-7; 8 bases fit TRBD1. CDR1 and CDR2 (germline): SGHDT, YYEEEE. The CDR3 has 16 amino acids. V lost 3 bases and J lost 3; bases outside the gene matches: 11. The CDR3 region has the DNA TGTGCCAGCAGCTCGAGGGCCAGGGGGCTTTTCTACGAGCAGTACTTC. Its translation: CASSSRARGLFYEQYF.

This clone was observed a few times. The gene calls are TRBV5-1 and TRBJ1-1, with D perhaps TRBD1 (5 bases). Trimming took off 3 bases at V and 1 base at J, with 13 bases between the two ends. CDR1 SGHRS and CDR2 YFSETQ come from the germline V gene. This CDR3 has 15 amino acids. This chain's CDR3 is CASSSLGLGNTEAFF. The DNA for the CDR3 is TGCGCCAGCAGCTCTCTGGGACTGGGGAACACTGAAGCTTTCTTT. Complete variable domain (other parts from reference TRBV5-1 and TRBJ1-1): KAGVTQTPRYLIKTRGQQVTLSCSPISGHRSVSWYQQTPGQGLQFLFEYFSETQRNKGNFPGRFSGRQFSNSRSEMNVSTLELGDSALYLCASSSLGLGNTEAFFGQGTRLTVV.

This rearrangement joins TRBV2 to TRBJ2-5; D is perhaps TRBD1 (6 bases). V lost 7 bases, J lost 1 base, and 13 bases lay in between. CDR3 length: 14 residues. CDR1 is SNHLY, CDR2 FYNNEI, per germline. The CDR3 region has the DNA TGTGCCAGCAAACCAGGGGCCGCCCAAGAGACCCAGTACTTC. Protein sequence: CASKPGAAQETQYF.

The chain recombines TRBV7-8 with TRBJ2-1, with TRBD2 identical over 9 bases. The germline CDR1 and CDR2 sequences are SGHVS and FQNEAQ. Germline trimming cut 5 bases from V and 3 bases from J; bases unmatched to any gene: 8. This CDR3 is built from 16 residues. CDR3 nucleotides: TGTGCCAGCAGCCCACCGGTTAGCGGGAGCTACAATGAGCAGTTCTTC. It encodes CASSPPVSGSYNEQFF.

This rearrangement joins TRBV7-8 to TRBJ1-5, with D unresolved. This CDR3 spans 15 amino acids. The V gene lost 1 base and the J gene lost 0 bases, with 7 bases spanning the gap. CDR1 and CDR2 from the germline V gene are SGHVS and FQNEAQ. The CDR3 reads CASSLGVLSNQPQHF. The DNA for the CDR3 is TGTGCCAGCAGCTTAGGAGTCCTTAGCAATCAGCCCCAGCATTTT.

The rearrangement links TRBV4-3 to TRBJ2-1; D is perhaps TRBD1 or TRBD2 (6 bases each). Germline V gene sequence: CDR1 LGHNA, CDR2 YSLEER. CDR3 length: 17 residues. V was shortened by 2 bases and J by 3 bases, with 17 bases between the two germline ends. In nucleotides, the CDR3 is TGCGCCAGCAGCCAAAAAACGGGGGCAGGCCGCTACAATGAGCAGTTCTTC. As protein: CASSQKTGAGRYNEQFF.

The chain joins TRBV5-1 to TRBJ2-3; the D gene is possibly TRBD2 (5 bases). Germline CDR1 and CDR2: SGHRS and YFSETQ. The CDR3 loop spans 16 amino acids. V was cut by 0 bases and J by 0 bases, with 11 bases left in between. The CDR3 sequence: CASSLASSLSTDTQYF. CDR3 nucleotide sequence: TGCGCCAGCAGCTTGGCTTCTAGCCTGAGCACAGATACGCAGTATTTT.

The rearrangement uses TRBV10-3 and TRBJ2-3; 11 nucleotides match TRBD2. The CDR3 consists of 13 residues. CDR1 ENHRY and CDR2 SYGVKD come from the germline V gene. V trimming: 10 bases; J trimming: 5 bases; junction bases outside the gene matches: 5. The CDR3 spells CATLAGGGDTQYF. CDR3 nucleotides: TGTGCCACCTTAGCGGGGGGGGGAGATACGCAGTATTTT.

V and J are TRBV7-3 and TRBJ2-3; D is undetermined. The CDR3 consists of 13 residues. CDR1 is SGHTA, CDR2 FQGTGA, per germline. The V end was cut by 3 bases, the J end by 3 bases, with 7 bases between. CDR3 region: CASSFRKTDTQYF. DNA for the CDR3: TGTGCCAGCAGCTTCAGAAAAACAGATACGCAGTATTTT.

The chain carries TRBV12-5 and TRBJ2-4; tentative D call: TRBD2 (6 bases). V shed 4 bases and J shed 8 bases, with 21 bases lying between them. CDR1 and CDR2 (germline): LGHNT, FRNRAP. The CDR3 spans 16 residues. The CDR3 is CASGSPSGGVGDIQYF. The CDR3 bases are TGTGCTAGTGGTTCTCCATCCGGGGGTGTCGGGGACATTCAGTACTTC.